The next 3 T cell receptor beta chains were all read from a single sample in a study of T cell clonotyping in hematopoietic cell transplantation. Produced via immunoSEQ multiplex PCR; TCRdb's table is partial and in-frame only. The table lists about 550 clones, approximately 96% of them singletons, with 6.6% in the top ten. Source: peripheral blood mononuclear cells, taken 30 days after allogeneic stem cell transplant. All receptors come from a female patient aged 50-60 years who had an allogeneic stem cell transplant from an unrelated donor, so the T cells may come from the graft donor. Some clones in this sample may be carry-over from other donors' samples.

This rearrangement joins TRBV27 to TRBJ2-1, with 9 bases that match TRBD1. The CDR3 consists of 17 residues. Germline values: CDR1 MNHEY, CDR2 SMNVEV (reference sequence). V shed 6 bases and J 7 bases; nucleotides not matched to a gene: 16. The CDR3 loop reads CASRETGGKGSKNEQFF. Here the CDR3 DNA reads TGTGCCAGCAGGGAAACAGGGGGCAAAGGGTCGAAAAATGAGCAGTTCTTC.

This chain connects TRBV12-5 to TRBJ1-2; TRBD1 is a possible D gene (5 bases). The CDR3 contains 13 residues. CDR1 and CDR2 (germline): LGHNT, FRNRAP. The V end lost 6 bases, the J end lost 5 bases, and 13 bases lay between the germline ends. The CDR3 loop is CASGADSSYGYTF. The CDR3 nucleotides read TGTGCTAGTGGGGCCGACAGTTCATATGGCTACACCTTC.

The CDR3 DNA sequence: TGTGCCAGCAGCGCTCAGGGGTCCTACAATTACGAGCAGTACTTC. Translating gives CASSAQGSYNYEQYF. The chain recombines TRBV7-2 with TRBJ2-7, with a tentative D call TRBD1 (6 bases). The V gene lost 5 bases and the J gene lost 4 bases, with 18 bases spanning the gap. Germline V gene sequence: CDR1 SGHTA, CDR2 FQGNSA. The CDR3 covers 15 residues.